Presented here are 20 T cell receptor beta chains from one specimen sequenced in a study of T cell clonality in common variable immunodeficiency. Sequencing used immunoSEQ multiplex PCR; TCRdb keeps in-frame clones, though not all of them. This sample carries 45,000 to 55,000 clones, none of them present only once. The sequencing sample was made of peripheral blood mononuclear cells. These receptors were taken from a person aged 18 to 70 in good health.

This clone was counted at least ten times. One end of the junction varies from germline; a read error may be responsible. From the germline J gene comes the end of the CDR3, since the read stops 3 residues before it. This sequence joins TRBV4-2 and TRBJ2-3; D is ambiguous. There are 14 residues in the CDR3. CDR1 is LGHNA and CDR2 is YNFKEQ in the germline V gene. The covered CDR3 bases are TGCGCCAGCAGCCAAGATTACTCGACAGATACG. Protein: CASSQDYSTDT. The full CDR3 protein is CASSQDYSTDTQYF.

The sample holds many counts of this clone. The read falls 3 residues short of the CDR3 end, and the missing part is taken from the germline J gene. The chain is built from TRBV4-1 and TRBJ2-7; D possibly corresponds to TRBD2 (5 bases). CDR3 length: 14 residues. Germline assignment: CDR1 MGHRA and CDR2 YSYEKL. Trimming removed 0 bases at V and 1 base at J, with 7 bases between. The CDR3 loop reads CASSQDPGSYEQYF. The sequenced part of the CDR3 DNA is TGCGCCAGCAGCCAAGATCCGGGGTCCTACGAG.

This clone came up many times. With the read ending 3 residues before the CDR3 end, the germline J gene is used to fill in that end. The chain uses TRBV12-5 and TRBJ1-2; 9 bases agree with TRBD1. Germline CDR1 is LGHNT and CDR2 is FRNRAP. The CDR3 loop spans 16 amino acids. J was trimmed by 1 base and V by 2 bases; bases with no gene match: 5. CDR3 DNA, as far as it was read: TGTGCTAGTGGTTTGTTTACAGGGGGCCTTAACTATGGC. This gives the protein CASGLFTGGLNYG. The full CDR3 protein is CASGLFTGGLNYGYTF. Supplemented by reference TRBV12-5 and TRBJ1-2, the full variable domain reads DARVTQTPRHKVTEMGQEVTMRCQPILGHNTVFWYRQTMMQGLELLAYFRNRAPLDDSGMPKDRFSAEMPDATLATLKIQPSEPRDSAVYFCASGLFTGGLNYGYTFGSGTRLTVV.

This clone was found many times. The CDR3 is cut off 3 residues early in the read; its end comes from the germline J gene. The chain has TRBV10-3 and TRBJ2-1; D perhaps matches TRBD2 (5 bases). Per the germline V gene, CDR1 is ENHRY and CDR2 is SYGVKD. V was trimmed by 6 bases and J by 7 bases, leaving 13 bases between them. The CDR3 is 13 amino acids. This CDR3 reads CAISDNPGNEQFF. The CDR3 DNA, read in part, is TGTGCCATCAGCGATAACCCGGGGAATGAG.

This clone was seen repeatedly, ten times or more. Coverage ceases 3 residues before the CDR3 finishes, and the germline J gene fills in the end. V gene TRBV20-1 combines with J gene TRBJ2-7; no reliable D call. V lost 5 bases and J 5 bases, leaving 19 bases between the germline ends. This CDR3 has 14 amino acids. Germline-derived CDR1 and CDR2 are DFQATT and SNEGSKA (reference sequence). The CDR3 here is CSAPPPSRLNEQYF. CDR3 bases read: TGCAGTGCTCCACCCCCATCCAGGCTAAACGAG.

For this clone: The read terminates 3 residues ahead of where the CDR3 ends, so the germline J gene completes it. The chain has TRBV10-2 and TRBJ1-1; 7 bases align to TRBD1. The germline CDR1 and CDR2 sequences are WSHSY and SAAADI. The junction had 3 bases not matched to a gene; V was cut back by 5 bases and J by 0 bases. This CDR3 has 14 amino acids. The part of the CDR3 DNA that was read is TGCGCCAGCAGTATTGACAGGGTGAACACTGAA. Its protein is CASSIDRVNTE. The entire CDR3 protein is CASSIDRVNTEAFF.

The sample holds many counts of this clone. The sequenced fragment ends 3 residues before the CDR3 boundary, so the rest is inferred from the germline J gene. The chain recombines TRBV2 with TRBJ2-3; D may be TRBD2 (6 bases). The CDR3 covers 16 residues. The V end was cut by 3 bases, the J end by 5 bases, with 18 bases between. CDR1 SNHLY and CDR2 FYNNEI come from the germline V gene. Incomplete CDR3 DNA: TGTGCCAGCAGTGATTCGGTGGCTAGCGTTGGAGATACG. It translates to CASSDSVASVGDT. The whole CDR3 reads CASSDSVASVGDTQYF.

This clone was seen many times. The read finishes 3 residues shy of the CDR3 end, and the germline J gene is used to complete it. The chain has TRBV18 and TRBJ1-2; 11 positions agree with TRBD1. Germline V gives CDR1 KGHSH, CDR2 LQKENI. The CDR3 totals 13 residues. The covered CDR3 bases are TGTGCCAGCTCACCAGGACAGGGGGCCAAC. Translated: CASSPGQGAN. The whole CDR3 is CASSPGQGANYTF. The variable domain in full, with the rest retrieved from reference TRBV18 and TRBJ1-2, is NAGVMQNPRHLVRRRGQEARLRCSPMKGHSHVYWYRQLPEEGLKFMVYLQKENIIDESGMPKERFSAEFPKEGPSILRIQQVVRGDSAAYFCASSPGQGANYTFGSGTRLTVV.

Details on this clone: Read coverage stops 3 residues before the CDR3 terminus; the germline J gene supplies the remainder. J is TRBJ2-1 and V is TRBV19; TRBD2 matches 9 bases. CDR1 LNHDA and CDR2 SQIVND come from the germline V gene (reference sequence). The CDR3 loop spans 14 amino acids. With V trimmed by 7 bases and J by 1 base, 2 bases remained unmatched. The DNA read from the CDR3 is TGTGCCAGTACTGCGGGAGGGTCCTACAATGAG. Residues: CASTAGGSYNE. The entire CDR3 sequence reads CASTAGGSYNEQFF. The full variable domain, with the rest looked up from reference TRBV19 and TRBJ2-1, is DGGITQSPKYLFRKEGQNVTLSCEQNLNHDAMYWYRQDPGQGLRLIYYSQIVNDFQKGDIAEGYSVSREKKESFPLTVTSAQKNPTAFYLCASTAGGSYNEQFFGPGTRLTVL.

This clone was found many times. The sequence runs out 3 residues before the end of the CDR3; the remainder is reconstructed from the germline J gene. The gene calls are TRBV20-1 and TRBJ2-1; 9 nucleotides align to TRBD1. Germline assignment: CDR1 DFQATT and CDR2 SNEGSKA (reference sequence). CDR3 size: 13 residues. The V and J ends lost 5 bases and 9 bases, in that order; junction bases with no gene match: 8. This CDR3 reads CSAVGTGRGEQFF. The CDR3 DNA, read in part, is TGCAGTGCTGTAGGGACAGGGAGAGGTGAG.

A note on this clone: The read finishes 3 residues shy of the CDR3 end, and the germline J gene is used to complete it. The genes are TRBV19 and TRBJ1-2, with D uncertain. The CDR3 covers 13 residues. CDR1 LNHDA and CDR2 SQIVND come from the germline V gene (reference sequence). Deletions cut 1 base from V and 2 bases from J, with 5 bases between. The CDR3 reads CASSIVQNYGYTF. Partial CDR3 DNA: TGTGCCAGTAGTATAGTCCAGAACTATGGC.

Ten or more counts support this clone. Coverage ceases 3 residues before the CDR3 finishes, and the germline J gene fills in the end. The chain employs TRBV19 and TRBJ1-1; D is unclear. CDR1 and CDR2 from the germline V gene are LNHDA and SQIVND (reference sequence). This CDR3 has 15 amino acids. Trimming took off 6 bases at V and 1 base at J, with 15 bases between the two ends. The CDR3 region is CASSLPGTTNTEAFF. The CDR3 DNA, read in part, is TGTGCCAGTAGCCTCCCGGGTACGACGAACACTGAA.

With regard to this clone: The read finishes 3 residues shy of the CDR3 end, and the germline J gene is used to complete it. The gene calls are TRBV2 and TRBJ1-2, with a possible D match to TRBD1 (5 bases). Per germline, CDR1 SNHLY and CDR2 FYNNEI. The CDR3 is made up of 15 amino acids. The sequenced CDR3 bases are TGTGCCAGCAGGGGGACTAGCGGGAGTTGGAATGAC. Encoded protein: CASRGTSGSWND. The whole CDR3 region reads CASRGTSGSWNDYTF.

The table lists this clone with many counts. With the read ending 3 residues before the CDR3 end, the germline J gene is used to fill in that end. This sample also contains other DNA sequences that code for the same CDR3. The V and J genes are TRBV5-4 and TRBJ1-1; 8 bases align to TRBD1. Germline V gene lookup returns CDR1 SGHNT and CDR2 YYREEE (reference sequence). V shed 4 bases and J 0 bases; nucleotides not matched to a gene: 5. This CDR3 contains 15 residues. The CDR3 DNA, read in part, is TGTGCCAGCAGCCCCGGGACAGGCATGAACACTGAA. Protein product: CASSPGTGMNTE. In full, the CDR3 is CASSPGTGMNTEAFF.

This clone appeared many times. Read coverage stops 3 residues before the CDR3 terminus; the germline J gene supplies the remainder. The chain employs TRBV6-1 and TRBJ2-7; 9 bases agree with TRBD2. Germline assignment: CDR1 MNHNS and CDR2 SASEGT. This CDR3 is built from 13 residues. The junction had 1 base not matched to a gene; V was cut back by 2 bases and J by 5 bases. The CDR3 spells CASSELAGNEQYF. The CDR3 bases that were read are TGTGCCAGCAGTGAACTAGCGGGAAACGAG.

This clone was detected ten times or more. The read halts 3 residues ahead of the CDR3 end, with the missing end drawn from the germline J gene. The rearrangement uses TRBV12-3 or TRBV12-4 and TRBJ2-3, with 7 positions matching TRBD1. Germline trimming cut 3 bases from V and 1 base from J; bases unmatched to any gene: 1. The CDR3 extends over 14 amino acids. The sequenced CDR3 bases are TGTGCCAGCAGTTTTACAGGGGGCACAGATACG. Encoded protein: CASSFTGGTDT. In full, the CDR3 is CASSFTGGTDTQYF.

This clone appeared many times. The read ends 3 residues before the CDR3 terminus; that terminus is restored from the germline J gene. The chain links TRBV20-1 to TRBJ2-7; D gene uncertain. Germline V CDR1 and CDR2: DFQATT, SNEGSKA (reference sequence). There are 14 residues in the CDR3. V was cut by 0 bases and J by 1 base, with 10 bases left in between. The CDR3 bases that were read are TGCAGTGCTAGAGATCCGGCAGGTTCCTACGAG. It is translated as CSARDPAGSYE. The whole CDR3 protein is CSARDPAGSYEQYF.

In its sample, this clone ranks as medium-sized. The CDR3 goes on 3 residues after the read ends, and that part is filled in from the germline J gene. V usage is TRBV20-1 and J usage is TRBJ2-3; 9 bases match TRBD2. The CDR3 is made up of 16 amino acids. J was trimmed by 0 bases and V by 2 bases; bases with no gene match: 6. Looked up from germline, CDR1 is DFQATT and CDR2 is SNEGSKA (reference sequence). The CDR3 bases that were read are TGCAGTGCTAGAAAACCGGGACTAGCCAGCACAGATACG. Amino acid sequence: CSARKPGLASTDT. The complete CDR3 sequence is CSARKPGLASTDTQYF.

This clone showed up many times. The read is 3 residues too short to cover the CDR3 end, so that end is filled in from the germline J gene. The chain recombines TRBV19 with TRBJ2-7; 8 bases fit TRBD1. The CDR3 has 14 amino acids. Germline-derived CDR1 and CDR2 are LNHDA and SQIVND (reference sequence). V lost 6 bases, J lost 2 bases, and 6 bases stayed unmatched. The part of the CDR3 DNA that was read is TGTGCCAGTAGCCCCGGGACAGGTGCCTACGAG. This gives the protein CASSPGTGAYE. The complete CDR3 sequence is CASSPGTGAYEQYF.

This clone was detected ten times or more. The read ends 3 residues early relative to the CDR3; the germline J gene fills the gap. The V and J genes are TRBV7-2 and TRBJ2-7; 9 bases agree with TRBD2. The trim removed 2 bases at V and 5 bases at J, leaving 4 bases unmatched. The CDR3 covers 14 residues. Germline CDR1 SGHTA, CDR2 FQGNSA. This CDR3 reads CASSLSAGGHEQYF. The sequenced part of the CDR3 DNA is TGTGCCAGCAGCTTATCGGCGGGAGGGCACGAG.